Each of the 10 T cell receptor beta chains below was sequenced from the same sample in a study of somatic mutations in cytotoxic T cells in rheumatoid arthritis. Assay used: immunoSEQ multiplex PCR; TCRdb lists only in-frame clones, some missing. The sample yields 15,000 to 20,000 clones, about 77% seen once. Sequencing was done on a sample of CD8+ T cells sorted from blood. The source of these receptors is an adult with rheumatoid arthritis.

J is TRBJ2-2 and V is TRBV5-1; D remains ambiguous. The ends were cut back, 4 bases at V and 2 bases at J, with 3 bases in the middle. The CDR3 is 12 residues long. In germline, CDR1 is SGHRS, CDR2 YFSETQ. The CDR3 sequence is CASSGNTGELFF. The CDR3 DNA reads TGCGCCAGCAGCGGAAACACCGGGGAGCTGTTTTTT.

The chain uses TRBV7-2 and TRBJ2-1; D is uncertain. Deletions cut 1 base from V and 8 bases from J, with 9 bases between. The germline V gene has CDR1 SGHTA and CDR2 FQGNSA. This CDR3 spans 13 amino acids. The CDR3 is CASSLGEFYEQFF. The CDR3 DNA sequence: TGTGCCAGCAGCTTAGGAGAGTTTTATGAGCAGTTCTTC.

This rearrangement joins TRBV7-7 to TRBJ2-3; 7 bases fit TRBD2. This CDR3 is built from 17 residues. V shed 3 bases and J 2 bases; nucleotides not matched to a gene: 11. Germline assignment: CDR1 SSHAT and CDR2 FNYEAQ (reference sequence). In nucleotides, the CDR3 is TGTGCCAGCAGCTTGTTAGGACGGCTAGCGGCCACAGATACGCAGTATTTT. Its protein product is CASSLLGRLAATDTQYF.

V and J are TRBV29-1 and TRBJ2-5, with 7 bases that match TRBD2. The DNA end lines up better with TRBJ2-7; the J call may be wrong. The CDR3 contains 15 residues. Germline values: CDR1 SQVTM, CDR2 ANQGSEA. The CDR3 coding sequence is TGCAGCGTTGAACTGGGGGAGGGGAGCTCCTACGAGCAGTACTTC. Translated, it gives CSVELGEGSSYEQYF.

V gene TRBV15 combines with J gene TRBJ2-5; D is perhaps TRBD1 or TRBD2 (5 bases each). CDR3 length equals 15 residues. Germline V CDR1 and CDR2: LNHNV, YYDKDF (reference sequence). V was shortened by 3 bases and J by 2 bases, with 13 bases between the two germline ends. The CDR3 nucleotides are TGTGCCACCAGCAGCCCCTGGGGGATGCAAGAGACCCAGTACTTC. It specifies CATSSPWGMQETQYF.

The genes are TRBV5-5 and TRBJ2-7; tentatively, D is TRBD1 or TRBD2 (5 bases each). The CDR3 runs 16 residues. Germline CDR1 is SGHKS and CDR2 is YYEKEE (reference sequence). Trimming took 1 base from V and 3 from J, leaving 17 bases between them. CDR3 coding DNA: TGTGCCAGCAGCTTGAATTTCGGGACGGGCTTCTACGAGCAGTACTTC. Protein: CASSLNFGTGFYEQYF.

There are a few counts of this clone. The gene calls are TRBV2 and TRBJ1-2, with TRBD1 identical over 9 bases. Trimming removed 7 bases from V and 0 bases from J; junction bases left unmatched: 12. Germline loops: CDR1 SNHLY, CDR2 FYNNEI. The CDR3 sequence is 17 residues long. CDR3 sequence: CASISGTGTVANYGYTF. Written as DNA, the CDR3 is TGTGCCAGCATTTCCGGGACAGGGACCGTAGCTAACTATGGCTACACCTTC.

The chain recombines TRBV5-1 with TRBJ1-2, with 7 bases that match TRBD1. Germline values: CDR1 SGHRS, CDR2 YFSETQ. The CDR3 contains 17 residues. V lost 4 bases and J lost 2; bases outside the gene matches: 14. As DNA, the CDR3 is TGCGCCAGCAGCCCTAACCGACCTGGGACAGCCAACTATGGCTACACCTTC. It is translated as CASSPNRPGTANYGYTF.

The chain is built from TRBV7-6 and TRBJ2-3; D not certain. Germline assignment: CDR1 SGHVS and CDR2 FNYEAQ. V lost 5 bases to trimming and J lost 5 bases, with 8 bases between them. The CDR3 covers 12 residues. The CDR3 is CASSPIGDTQYF. As DNA, the CDR3 is TGTGCCAGCAGCCCCATTGGAGATACGCAGTATTTT. The entire variable domain, with the rest obtained from reference TRBV7-6 and TRBJ2-3, is as follows: GAGVSQSPRYKVTKRGQDVALRCDPISGHVSLYWYRQALGQGPEFLTYFNYEAQQDKSGLPNDRFSAERPEGSISTLTIQRTEQRDSAMYRCASSPIGDTQYFGPGTRLTVL.

The chain employs TRBV11-1 and TRBJ1-1; perhaps TRBD1 as D (6 bases). V was trimmed by 1 base and J by 6 bases, leaving 12 bases between them. Germline CDR1 is SGHAT and CDR2 is FQDESV (reference sequence). The length of the CDR3 is 14 residues. The CDR3 sequence: CASSLEGRQAEAFF. In DNA, the CDR3 is TGTGCCAGCAGCTTAGAAGGCAGACAGGCTGAAGCTTTCTTT.